This T cell receptor beta chain was captured by sequencing in a study of post-analysis software for immune sequencing data. Study overall: Patients with relapsing-remitting, secondary progressive and progressive-relapsing multiple sclerosis courses were all represented.

The ends were cut back, 5 bases at V and 0 bases at J, with 26 bases in the middle. Germline V gene data show CDR1 as SQVTM and CDR2 as ANQGSEA. This CDR3 comprises 19 residues. Study outcomes and limitations: There was significantly lower normalized Chao1 diversity in multiple sclerosis patients than in controls. When patients were compared with controls, a handful of TRBV segments were more frequent, TRBV5-6, TRBV5-1 and TRBV20-1 among them. Pronounced co-clustering by F measure was evident among identically batched samples.

Prepared libraries of TCR beta cDNA carried unique molecular identifiers. The authors obtained about 520,000 cDNA molecules from roughly 1.1 to 9.2 million T cells. TCRdb processed the PCR reads anew with MiXCR; each CDR3 protein has one entry. The repertoire holds roughly 600,000 distinct CDR3 sequences, with 44% as singletons. Notes on this clonotype: Its antigen remains unknown.

The sequenced sample consisted of blood. The receptor's source is a girl aged 10 to 17 with multiple sclerosis. This chain uses TRBV29-1 with TRBJ2-1; tentative D call: TRBD1 (6 bases). The CDR3 loop reads CSVQYRDKGYQSSYNEQFF. The CDR3 DNA reads TGCAGCGTTCAGTACCGGGACAAGGGTTACCAGAGCTCCTACAATGAGCAGTTCTTC.